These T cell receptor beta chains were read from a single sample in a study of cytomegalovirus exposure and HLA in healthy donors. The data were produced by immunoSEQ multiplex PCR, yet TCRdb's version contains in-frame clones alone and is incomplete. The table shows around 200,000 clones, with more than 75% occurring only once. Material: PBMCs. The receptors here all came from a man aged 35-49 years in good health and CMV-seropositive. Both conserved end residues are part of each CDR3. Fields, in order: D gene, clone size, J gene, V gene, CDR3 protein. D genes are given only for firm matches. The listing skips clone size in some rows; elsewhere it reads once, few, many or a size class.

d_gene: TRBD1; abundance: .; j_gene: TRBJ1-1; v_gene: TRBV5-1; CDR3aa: CASSSTGVGTEAFF
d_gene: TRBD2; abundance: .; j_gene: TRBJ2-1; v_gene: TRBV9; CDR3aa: CASSVPRLAGEAEQFF
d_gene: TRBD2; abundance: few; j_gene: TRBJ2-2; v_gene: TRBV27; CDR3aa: CASSLRAGSGRKSTGELFF
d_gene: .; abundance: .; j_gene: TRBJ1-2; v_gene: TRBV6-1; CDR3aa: CASSEQGSGDGYTF
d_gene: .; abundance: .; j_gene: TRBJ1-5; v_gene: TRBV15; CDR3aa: CATSAESNQPQHF
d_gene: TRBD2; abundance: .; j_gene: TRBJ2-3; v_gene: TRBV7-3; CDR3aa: CASSSLAGGTDTQYF
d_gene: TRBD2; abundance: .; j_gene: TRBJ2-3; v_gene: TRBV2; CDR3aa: CASKRDPTDTQYF
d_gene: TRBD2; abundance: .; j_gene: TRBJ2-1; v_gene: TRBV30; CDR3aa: CAWSFIAGVYNEQFF
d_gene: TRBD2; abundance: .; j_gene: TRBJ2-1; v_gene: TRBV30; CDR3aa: CAWTPGTSPNEQFF
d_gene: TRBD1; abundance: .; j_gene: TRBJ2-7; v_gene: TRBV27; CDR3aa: CASSSWDSYEQYF
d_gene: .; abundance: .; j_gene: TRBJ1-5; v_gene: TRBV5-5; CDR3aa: CASSLTDRNNQPQHF
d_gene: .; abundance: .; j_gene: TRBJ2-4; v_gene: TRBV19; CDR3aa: CASSIGMEIQYF
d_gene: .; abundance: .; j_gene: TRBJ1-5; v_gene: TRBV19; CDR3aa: CASSIIHGDYQPQHF
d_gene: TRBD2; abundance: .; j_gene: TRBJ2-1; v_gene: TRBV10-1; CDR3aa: CASSDIGAGASDEQFF
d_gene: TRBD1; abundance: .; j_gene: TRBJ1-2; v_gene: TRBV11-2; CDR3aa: CASSQPPGGYGYTF